This entry is about one T cell receptor (beta chain). Unmatched junction bases numbered 10, after V lost 4 bases and J lost 8 bases. The CDR3 is 15 amino acids. In germline, CDR1 is SGHTA, CDR2 FQGTGA. The data were taken from a study of blood T cell repertoires in COVID-19. Study in general: The study drew acute and convalescent COVID-19 samples from the United States, Italy and Spain. Sample material is recorded as cDNA or gDNA derived from T cells, B-cell-depleted T cells, or PBMCs.

The authors' processing: Estimation of nucleated cell counts relied on the amplification of reference gene primers. Only in-frame clones appear in the TCRdb table, and some are missing; sequencing was by immunoSEQ multiplex PCR. V, J and clone size are those of that table, while D and trimming were read from the DNA. The profile shows 330,000 or so clones, roughly 90% of them singletons. This TCR was sampled from a woman in her 30s who had been exposed to COVID-19. The sample consisted of PBMCs or T cells enriched from blood (not recorded which). The chain couples TRBV7-3 to TRBJ2-1, with 8 bases fitting TRBD2. As DNA, the CDR3 is TGTGCCAGCAGCTCGACGGGGACTAGTGGCGATGAGCAGTTCTTC. Its protein product is CASSSTGTSGDEQFF.